This T cell receptor beta chain appears in the sequencing data of a study of cytomegalovirus exposure and HLA in healthy donors. Study-level information: An early release of data contained approximately 80 million unique TCRs, which came from HLA-typed donors. General study results and limits: A previous analysis found most TCR beta V segments productive roughly 87% or roughly 30% of the time. In a later analysis, the majority of CMV-associated beta chains seemingly showed HLA restriction.

Remarks on this clone: Its matching antigen is unknown.

With 60 Vbeta and 13 Jbeta primers, the PCR was carried out. TCRdb keeps only in-frame clones here, not all; method: immunoSEQ multiplex PCR. The table has roughly 140,000 clones, 60% to 80% seen once; the top ten hold 0.55% to 0.8%. The V segment lost 8 bases and the J segment 11 bases; nucleotides outside the gene matches: 11. There are 12 residues in the CDR3. The germline gives CDR1 MDHEN, CDR2 SYDVKM. Sequencing was performed on PBMCs. This TCR was sampled from a male donor in good health and CMV-seronegative. This chain uses TRBV28 with TRBJ1-1; 7 bases line up with TRBD1. In DNA form, the CDR3 reads TGTGCCAGCCGCGAAACAGGGGCGCGGGCTTTCTTT. Its protein is CASRETGARAFF.